These 3 T cell receptor beta chains originate from one sample sequenced in a study of blood T cell repertoires in COVID-19 (dated by TCRdb to the early 2020s). Receptor libraries were prepared by the immunoSEQ multiplex PCR assay. TCRdb stores this immuneACCESS table with in-frame sequences only. Part of the clones is absent; in the studies checked, under half of the shortfall reflects unresolved V genes, and no reason is known for the rest. Across this sample there are about 170,000 clones, with roughly 90% seen only once. The ten largest clones capture approximately 11% of the sample. Sequenced material: peripheral blood. The origin of the receptors is an older woman with COVID-19, enrolled during active disease.

Written as DNA, the CDR3 is TGTGCCAGCAGTGAAGGGACAAATCAGCCCCAGCATTTT. Amino acid sequence: CASSEGTNQPQHF. V is TRBV6-4 and J is TRBJ1-5; TRBD1 is a possible D gene (6 bases). V lost 3 bases to trimming and J lost 4 bases, with 7 bases between them. The CDR3 extends over 13 amino acids. CDR1 and CDR2 (germline): MRHNA, SNTAGT.

The chain links TRBV19 to TRBJ2-5; 9 bases are shared with TRBD1. With V trimmed by 3 bases and J by 1 base, 6 bases remained unmatched. From germline, CDR1 is LNHDA and CDR2 SQIVND (reference sequence). The CDR3 is 16 amino acids. The CDR3 region has the DNA TGTGCCAGTAGTATGGACAAGGGACAGGGCCAAGAGACCCAGTACTTC. It is translated as CASSMDKGQGQETQYF. Variable domain in full (rest from reference TRBV19 and TRBJ2-5): DGGITQSPKYLFRKEGQNVTLSCEQNLNHDAMYWYRQDPGQGLRLIYYSQIVNDFQKGDIAEGYSVSREKKESFPLTVTSAQKNPTAFYLCASSMDKGQGQETQYFGPGTRLLVL.

This clone was recorded once. This chain joins TRBV9 and TRBJ1-5, with TRBD1 matching over 7 bases. The V gene end was trimmed by 0 bases and the J gene end by 7 bases; junction bases not matched to a gene: 10. Germline V gene sequence: CDR1 SGDLS, CDR2 YYNGEE. The CDR3 consists of 16 residues. The CDR3 spells CASSVDDREFWQPQHF. CDR3 nucleotide sequence: TGTGCCAGCAGCGTAGACGACAGGGAATTTTGGCAGCCCCAGCATTTT.